The clone carrying this T cell receptor (beta chain) was detected once. These data belong to a study of control samples from healthy donors and cancer patients. The table came from immunoSEQ multiplex PCR; TCRdb's copy has only in-frame clones and leaves some out. The sample lists about 12,000 clones; 85% to 95% were seen once. Germline-derived CDR1 and CDR2 are SNHLY and FYNNEI. CDR3 length: 13 residues. The V gene lost 6 bases and the J gene lost 4 bases, with 9 bases spanning the gap. The clonotype originates from a man older than 75 with lung cancer. What was sequenced was PBMCs. The chain combines TRBV2 with TRBJ2-2, with a possible D match to TRBD1 (6 bases). CDR3 protein: CASRQGPTGELFF. In nucleotides, the CDR3 is TGTGCCAGCAGGCAGGGGCCCACCGGGGAGCTGTTTTTT. Based on the CDR3 plus reference TRBV2 and TRBJ2-2, the full variable domain is EPEVTQTPSHQVTQMGQEVILRCVPISNHLYFYWYRQILGQKVEFLVSFYNNEISEKSEIFDDQFSVERPDGSNFTLKIRSTKLEDSAMYFCASRQGPTGELFFGEGSRLTVL.